A single sample gave rise to the 20 T cell receptor beta chains below, sequenced in a study of T cell responses to AZD1222 COVID-19 vaccine. Profiled with immunoSEQ multiplex PCR; TCRdb holds only in-frame clones, not every one. This sample has 140,000 or so clones; roughly 92% occur once, and the top ten carry less than 5%. The material sequenced was peripheral blood, taken 28 days after the second AZD1222 dose. The receptor source for this set is an adult who received the AZD1222 COVID-19 vaccine.

The chain combines TRBV20-1 with TRBJ1-1, with no clear D. CDR1 is DFQATT and CDR2 is SNEGSKA in the germline V gene (reference sequence). Trimming removed 6 bases from V and 4 bases from J, with 6 bases in between. The CDR3 spans 10 residues. CDR3 sequence: CSAPSTEAFF. The CDR3, as DNA: TGCAGTGCCCCGAGCACTGAAGCTTTCTTT.

This chain connects TRBV6-5 to TRBJ1-4; D remains ambiguous. The germline V gene encodes CDR1 MNHEY and CDR2 SVGAGI. The CDR3 is 15 amino acids. The V and J ends lost 6 bases and 0 bases respectively, with 11 bases between them. Here the CDR3 DNA reads TGTGCCAGCAGGTCCCGAGTGGCAACTAATGAAAAACTGTTTTTT. Translated, it gives CASRSRVATNEKLFF.

The chain links TRBV5-4 to TRBJ2-7; D is undetermined. This CDR3 comprises 14 residues. Trimming left V 4 bases short and J 1 base short, with 12 bases between. Per the germline V gene, CDR1 is SGHNT and CDR2 is YYREEE (reference sequence). As DNA, the CDR3 is TGTGCCAGCAGCGCCCTAGGTGGGTCCTACGAGCAGTACTTC. Encoded protein: CASSALGGSYEQYF.

The gene calls are TRBV7-9 and TRBJ1-5; D gene uncertain. V lost 1 base, J lost 6 bases, and 4 bases lay in between. Germline V gene sequence: CDR1 SEHNR, CDR2 FQNEAQ (reference sequence). The CDR3 extends over 12 amino acids. The CDR3 region is CASSLGGQPQHF. In nucleotides, the CDR3 is TGTGCCAGCAGCTTAGGAGGTCAGCCCCAGCATTTT.

V gene TRBV27 combines with J gene TRBJ1-2; TRBD1 matches 8 bases. Germline trimming cut 5 bases from V and 4 bases from J; bases unmatched to any gene: 6. Germline CDR1 MNHEY, CDR2 SMNVEV (reference sequence). This CDR3 has 14 residues. Here the CDR3 DNA reads TGTGCCAGCAGTCGCGGACAGGGAGGCTATGGCTACACCTTC. Its protein is CASSRGQGGYGYTF.

The chain couples TRBV19 to TRBJ1-4; no firm D call. CDR1 LNHDA and CDR2 SQIVND come from the germline V gene (reference sequence). This CDR3 spans 15 amino acids. V was trimmed by 5 bases and J by 8 bases, leaving 18 bases between them. The CDR3 reads CASSPSRRVGEKLFF. The DNA of the CDR3 is TGTGCCAGTAGTCCTTCACGGAGGGTGGGAGAAAAACTGTTTTTT.

The V call is TRBV27, the J call TRBJ2-2, with a possible D match to TRBD2 (6 bases). Trimming removed 2 bases at V and 6 bases at J, with 28 bases between. CDR1 MNHEY and CDR2 SMNVEV come from the germline V gene (reference sequence). The CDR3 length is 20 residues. The CDR3 DNA follows: TGTGCCAGCAGTTTAACTCCCACAGGAGGGGCCCTAAGCTACGCCGGGGAGCTGTTTTTT. This translates into CASSLTPTGGALSYAGELFF.

The V and J genes are TRBV10-3 and TRBJ2-2, with TRBD2 matching over 7 bases. With V trimmed by 5 bases and J by 0 bases, 9 bases remained unmatched. The germline gives CDR1 ENHRY, CDR2 SYGVKD. The CDR3 is made up of 17 amino acids. The CDR3, as DNA: TGTGCCATCAGTCCCTTCGGGGGAGGGACGAACACCGGGGAGCTGTTTTTT. Translating gives CAISPFGGGTNTGELFF.

The V gene is TRBV27, the J gene TRBJ1-1; weak D call: TRBD1 (5 bases). Trimming cost V 6 bases and J 1 base, with 18 bases left between them. The CDR3 has 16 residues. In germline, CDR1 is MNHEY, CDR2 SMNVEV (reference sequence). The CDR3 sequence: CASRPLGRGGNTEAFF. The CDR3 coding sequence is TGTGCCAGCAGACCCCTGGGGCGGGGCGGGAACACTGAAGCTTTCTTT.

The chain uses TRBV19 and TRBJ2-1; the D is unclear. From germline, CDR1 is LNHDA and CDR2 SQIVND (reference sequence). The CDR3 runs 13 residues. V was shortened by 3 bases and J by 3 bases, with 6 bases between the two germline ends. In nucleotides, the CDR3 is TGTGCCAGTAGTATCCAGGACTACAATGAGCAGTTCTTC. Its protein product is CASSIQDYNEQFF. Full variable domain (outside the CDR3, taken from reference TRBV19 and TRBJ2-1): DGGITQSPKYLFRKEGQNVTLSCEQNLNHDAMYWYRQDPGQGLRLIYYSQIVNDFQKGDIAEGYSVSREKKESFPLTVTSAQKNPTAFYLCASSIQDYNEQFFGPGTRLTVL.

This chain joins TRBV7-7 and TRBJ2-3; tentatively, D is TRBD1 or TRBD2 (5 bases each). Trimming stripped 5 bases from V and 3 bases from J, with 12 bases between. Per germline, CDR1 SSHAT and CDR2 FNYEAQ (reference sequence). CDR3 length: 14 residues. CDR3 sequence (DNA): TGTGCCAGCAGCCCGGGACCGGCAACAGATACGCAGTATTTT. This translates into CASSPGPATDTQYF.

As for this clone: The conserved final phenylalanine or tryptophan is absent from the CDR3, which likely points to a read error. It is unclear where the CDR3 begins or ends on the DNA, so no DNA is shown, and the CDR3 is as TCRdb lists it. The V gene is TRBV12-3 or TRBV12-4, the J gene TRBJ1-2. Including both end residues, the CDR3 is 10 amino acids long. This CDR3 is CARSKVSLYL.

The DNA for the CDR3 is TGTGCCAGCGGTCCGAGGCTGGGGGGGGAGGAGCAGTTCTTC. Residues: CASGPRLGGEEQFF. The chain joins TRBV6-5 to TRBJ2-1; TRBD2 aligns across 7 bases. The germline V gene encodes CDR1 MNHEY and CDR2 SVGAGI. This CDR3 region has 14 residues. J gave up 10 bases and V 8 bases, and 14 bases lay outside the gene matches.

This chain links TRBV7-2 with TRBJ2-1; the match to TRBD2 covers 12 bases. The CDR3 spans 15 residues. Trimming at V came to 6 bases and at J to 7 bases, leaving 7 bases not matched to a gene. Germline V lookup: CDR1 SGHTA, CDR2 FQGNSA. The CDR3 coding sequence is TGTGCCAGCAGACACCAGACTAGCGGGAGTAATGAGCAGTTCTTC. Amino acid sequence: CASRHQTSGSNEQFF.

The rearrangement links TRBV29-1 to TRBJ2-3, with D possibly TRBD1 on 5 matching bases. Trimming cost V 3 bases and J 1 base, with 11 bases left between them. The CDR3 is 14 residues long. Germline CDR1 reads SQVTM; CDR2 reads ANQGSEA. The CDR3 DNA reads TGCAGCGTTGACGGAGACAGAGGCACAGATACGCAGTATTTT. Its protein is CSVDGDRGTDTQYF.

This clone was found once. The chain employs TRBV2 and TRBJ2-1, with 7 bases lining up with TRBD2. Looked up from germline, CDR1 is SNHLY and CDR2 is FYNNEI. Germline trimming cut 4 bases from V and 6 bases from J; bases unmatched to any gene: 12. This CDR3 is built from 16 residues. The CDR3 nucleotides are TGTGCCAGCAGTGGAAGGGAGGGGCGCCCCCTCAATGAGCAGTTCTTC. This sequence encodes CASSGREGRPLNEQFF.

The rearrangement joins TRBV19 to TRBJ2-7; 7 bases are a match to TRBD2. Germline assignment: CDR1 LNHDA and CDR2 SQIVND (reference sequence). The CDR3 extends over 14 amino acids. Trimming cost V 9 bases and J 2 bases; bases outside gene matches: 10. CDR3 region: CASKGGLGPYEQYF. The CDR3 coding sequence is TGTGCCAGCAAAGGCGGACTAGGCCCCTACGAGCAGTACTTC.

The chain couples TRBV15 to TRBJ2-7; D might be TRBD1 (6 bases). V was clipped by 1 base and J by 2 bases, with 9 bases between them. Germline-derived CDR1 and CDR2 are LNHNV and YYDKDF (reference sequence). The length of the CDR3 is 14 residues. CDR3: CATSRGGQTYEQYF. As DNA, the CDR3 is TGTGCCACCAGCAGAGGGGGGCAGACCTACGAGCAGTACTTC.

In its sample, this clone was seen once. This rearrangement joins TRBV20-1 to TRBJ1-2; unclear D gene. In germline, CDR1 is DFQATT, CDR2 SNEGSKA (reference sequence). V gave up 3 bases and J gave up 5 bases, with 16 bases separating them. The CDR3 runs 14 residues. The chain's CDR3 is CSASWQAGLYGYTF. CDR3 bases: TGCAGTGCTAGTTGGCAGGCTGGATTATATGGCTACACCTTC.

The chain combines TRBV5-1 with TRBJ2-7, with 12 bases matching TRBD2. V lost 4 bases and J lost 0; bases outside the gene matches: 5. CDR1 is SGHRS, CDR2 YFSETQ, per germline. This CDR3 region has 16 residues. The CDR3 DNA reads as TGCGCCAGCAGCACGGGACTAGCGGGCGCCTCCTACGAGCAGTACTTC. This gives the protein CASSTGLAGASYEQYF.